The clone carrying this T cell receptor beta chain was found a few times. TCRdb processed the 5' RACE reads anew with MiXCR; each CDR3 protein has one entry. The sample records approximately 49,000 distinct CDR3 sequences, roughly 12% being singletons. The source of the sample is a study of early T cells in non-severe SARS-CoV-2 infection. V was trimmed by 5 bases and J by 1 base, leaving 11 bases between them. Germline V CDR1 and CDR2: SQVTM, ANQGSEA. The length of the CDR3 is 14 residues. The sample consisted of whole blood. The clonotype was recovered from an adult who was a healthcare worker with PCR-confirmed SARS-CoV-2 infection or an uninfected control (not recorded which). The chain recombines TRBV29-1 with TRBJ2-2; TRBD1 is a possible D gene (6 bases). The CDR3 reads CSVQGIQNTGELFF. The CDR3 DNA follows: TGCAGCGTTCAGGGGATCCAGAACACCGGGGAGCTGTTTTTT.